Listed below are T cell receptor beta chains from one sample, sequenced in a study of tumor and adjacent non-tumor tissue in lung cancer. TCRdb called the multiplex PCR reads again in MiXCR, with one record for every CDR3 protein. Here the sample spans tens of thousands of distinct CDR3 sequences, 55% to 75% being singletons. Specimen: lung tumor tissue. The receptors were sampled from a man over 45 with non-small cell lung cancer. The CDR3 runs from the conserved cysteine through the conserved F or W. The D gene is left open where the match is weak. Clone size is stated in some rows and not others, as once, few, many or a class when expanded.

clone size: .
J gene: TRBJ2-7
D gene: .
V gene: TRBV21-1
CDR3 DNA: TGTGCCAGCAGCACAACCGGCACAGGGGTTTCCTACGAGCAGTACTTC
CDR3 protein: CASSTTGTGVSYEQYF

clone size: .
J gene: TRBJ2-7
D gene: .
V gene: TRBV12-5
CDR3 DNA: TGTGCTAGTGGTTTGGTCCAAGTCCACGGGCAGTACTTC
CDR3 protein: CASGLVQVHGQYF

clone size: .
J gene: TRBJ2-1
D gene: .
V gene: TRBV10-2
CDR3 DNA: TGTGCCAGCAGTGAACAGAGCTCCTACAATGATCAGTTCTTC
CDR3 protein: CASSEQSSYNDQFF

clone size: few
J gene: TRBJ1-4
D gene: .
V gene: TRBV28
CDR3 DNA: TGTGCCAGCAGTTTTCCGGGGCAGGGCAAAAGGAATGAAAAACTGTTTTTT
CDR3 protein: CASSFPGQGKRNEKLFF

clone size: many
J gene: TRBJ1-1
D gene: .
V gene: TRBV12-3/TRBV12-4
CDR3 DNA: TGTGCCAGCAGTTTATGGGGAACTGAAGCTTTCTTT
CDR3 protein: CASSLWGTEAFF

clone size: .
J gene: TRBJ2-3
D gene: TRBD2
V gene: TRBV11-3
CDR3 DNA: TGTGCCAACAGCTTAGGGACTAGCTGGAGAGACGATACGCGGTATTTT
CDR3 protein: CANSLGTSWRDDTRYF

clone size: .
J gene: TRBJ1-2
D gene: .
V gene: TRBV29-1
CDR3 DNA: TGCAGCGTTGGCCGTCGGGGGAACCATGGCTACACCTTC
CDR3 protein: CSVGRRGNHGYTF

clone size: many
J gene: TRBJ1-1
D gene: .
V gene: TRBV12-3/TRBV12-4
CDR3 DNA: TGTGCCAGCAGTCCCGGTGTTGGGGGTACTGAAGCTTTCTTT
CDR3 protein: CASSPGVGGTEAFF

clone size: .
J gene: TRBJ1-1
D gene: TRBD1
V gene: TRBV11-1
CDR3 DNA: TGTACCAGCAGCTCGACAGGGGACATTGAAGCTTTCTTT
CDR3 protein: CTSSSTGDIEAFF

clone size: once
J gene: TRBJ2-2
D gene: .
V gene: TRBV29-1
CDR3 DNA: TGCAGCGCTCTCGGGAGAGGACCTTCGAACACCGGGGAGCTGTTTTTT
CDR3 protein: CSALGRGPSNTGELFF

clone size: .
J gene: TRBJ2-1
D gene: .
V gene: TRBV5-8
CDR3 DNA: TGTGCCAGCAGCTTGGACGGGAGAACGCACGATGAGCAGTTCTTC
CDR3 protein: CASSLDGRTHDEQFF

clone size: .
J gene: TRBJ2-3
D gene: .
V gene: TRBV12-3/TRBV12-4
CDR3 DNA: TGTGCTAGCAATTCCGCACTAGTAAGCCATCGGTATTTT
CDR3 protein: CASNSALVSHRYF

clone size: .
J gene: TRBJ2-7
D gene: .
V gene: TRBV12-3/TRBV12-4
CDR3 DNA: TGTGCCAGCAGTTTTCCCAGGGCTCCCTACGAGCAGTACTTC
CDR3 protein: CASSFPRAPYEQYF

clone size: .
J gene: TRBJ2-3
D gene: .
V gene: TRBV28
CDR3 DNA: TGTGCCAGCAGTTTCCTACAGGGCGCAGATATGCAGTATTTT
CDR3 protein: CASSFLQGADMQYF

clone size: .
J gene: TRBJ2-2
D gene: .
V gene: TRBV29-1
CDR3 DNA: .
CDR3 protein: CSTTSGGIGSCFF

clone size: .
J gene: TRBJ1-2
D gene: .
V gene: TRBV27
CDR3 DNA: TGTGCCAGCAGAGCGACGCTTAACTATGGCTACACCTTC
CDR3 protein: CASRATLNYGYTF

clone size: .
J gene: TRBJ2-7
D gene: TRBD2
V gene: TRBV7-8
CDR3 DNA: TGTACCAGCAGCTCCATAGCGGGAGGGCCTAAGTACGAGCAGTGCTTC
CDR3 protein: CTSSSIAGGPKYEQCF

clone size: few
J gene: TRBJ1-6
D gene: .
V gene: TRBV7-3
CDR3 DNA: TGTGCCAGCAGCTTAAATGGGGCTAATTCACCCCTCCACTTT
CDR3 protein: CASSLNGANSPLHF

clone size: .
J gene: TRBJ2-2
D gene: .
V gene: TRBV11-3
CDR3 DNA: TGTGCCAGCAACCCCAACATGCGAGGCGGGGAGCTCTTTTTT
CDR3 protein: CASNPNMRGGELFF

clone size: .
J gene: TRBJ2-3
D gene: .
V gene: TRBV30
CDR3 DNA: TGTGCCTGGAGTTTCCCCGGGCTAGCGCCTAGCACAGATACGCAGTATTTT
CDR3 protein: CAWSFPGLAPSTDTQYF

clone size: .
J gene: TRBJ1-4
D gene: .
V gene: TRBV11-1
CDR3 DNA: TGTGCCAGCAGCCCTGGACAGTCGACGACTAATGAAAAACTGTTTTTT
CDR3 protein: CASSPGQSTTNEKLFF

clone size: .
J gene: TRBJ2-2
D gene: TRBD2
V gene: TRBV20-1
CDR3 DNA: TGCAGTGCTAGTCGGCTAGCGGGAGGCGCCGGGGAGCTGTTTTTT
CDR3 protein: CSASRLAGGAGELFF

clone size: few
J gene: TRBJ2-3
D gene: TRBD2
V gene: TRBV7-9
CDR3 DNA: TGTGCCAGCAGCTCGGGACTAGCCGGTTCTCGGACAGATACGCAGTATTTT
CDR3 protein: CASSSGLAGSRTDTQYF

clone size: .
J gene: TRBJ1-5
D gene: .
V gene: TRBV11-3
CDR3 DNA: TGTGCCAGCAGCGAAGGGACTAGCGGGGCATACACAGATACGCAGCATTTT
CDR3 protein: CASSEGTSGAYTDTQHF

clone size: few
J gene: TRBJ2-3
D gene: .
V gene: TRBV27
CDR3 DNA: TGTGCCAGCAGTTTAAGCTCCTGGGGGGATACGCAGTATTTT
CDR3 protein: CASSLSSWGDTQYF

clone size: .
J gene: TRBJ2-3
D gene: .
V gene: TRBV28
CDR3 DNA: TGTGCCAGCAGAACGCCTGGGGGGGGCGGCACAGATACGCAGTATTTT
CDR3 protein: CASRTPGGGGTDTQYF

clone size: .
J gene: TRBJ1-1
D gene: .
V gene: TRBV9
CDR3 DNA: TGTGCCAGCAGCGCCGAAGGAGGGGGCACTGAAGCTTTCTTT
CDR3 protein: CASSAEGGGTEAFF

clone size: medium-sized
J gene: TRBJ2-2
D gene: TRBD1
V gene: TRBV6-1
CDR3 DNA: TGTGCCAGCAGAAGACAGGGGAGTACCGGGGAGCTGTTTTTT
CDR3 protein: CASRRQGSTGELFF

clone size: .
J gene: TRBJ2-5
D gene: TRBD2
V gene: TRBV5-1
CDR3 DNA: TGCGCCGGCAGCTTACAGCCGCGGGAGACCCAATACTTC
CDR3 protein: CAGSLQPRETQYF

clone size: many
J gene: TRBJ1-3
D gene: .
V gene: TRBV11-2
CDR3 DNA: TGTGCCAGCAGCTTAGACACCCAGATTACTGGAAACACCATATATTTT
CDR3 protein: CASSLDTQITGNTIYF

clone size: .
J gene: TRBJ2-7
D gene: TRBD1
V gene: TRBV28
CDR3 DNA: TGTGCCAGCAGACCACCAAGGGGACAGCTTTCCTACGAGCAGTACTTC
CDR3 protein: CASRPPRGQLSYEQYF

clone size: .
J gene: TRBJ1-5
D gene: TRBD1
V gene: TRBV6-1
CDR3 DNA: TGTGCCAGCAGTACCCCGGGACAGGATTTGTGGAATCGGCCCCAGCCTTTT
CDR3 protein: CASSTPGQDLWNRPQPF

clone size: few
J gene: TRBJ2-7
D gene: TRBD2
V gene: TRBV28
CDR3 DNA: TGTGCCAGCAGTTCAACTATTGGAGCGGGAGTGTTAGAGGACGAGCAGTACTTC
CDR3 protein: CASSSTIGAGVLEDEQYF

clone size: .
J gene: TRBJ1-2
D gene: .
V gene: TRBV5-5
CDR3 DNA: TGTGCCAGCAGCTTGAACCTTAACTATGGGTACACCTTC
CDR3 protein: CASSLNLNYGYTF

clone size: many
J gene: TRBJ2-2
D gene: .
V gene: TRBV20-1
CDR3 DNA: TGCAGTGCTAGGGGACACCTGAACACCGGGGAGCTGTTTTTT
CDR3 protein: CSARGHLNTGELFF

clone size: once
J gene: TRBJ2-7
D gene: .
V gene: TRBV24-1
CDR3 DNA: TGTGCCACCAGTGATTTCAATGAGGAGTACTTC
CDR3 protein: CATSDFNEEYF

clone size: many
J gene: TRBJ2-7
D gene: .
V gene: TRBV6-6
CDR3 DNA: TGTGCCAGCTCTGGACAGAGCGAGCAGTACTTC
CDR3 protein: CASSGQSEQYF

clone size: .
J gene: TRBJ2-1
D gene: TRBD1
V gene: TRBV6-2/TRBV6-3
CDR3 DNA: TGTGCCAGCAGTTGCGCGGACAGGGGGTACAATGAGCAGTTCTTC
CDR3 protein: CASSCADRGYNEQFF

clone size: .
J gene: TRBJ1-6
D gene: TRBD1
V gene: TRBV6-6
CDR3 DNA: TGTGCTAGCAGATACACGGTCGTCGGGACAGGGGCCTATAATTCACCCCTCCACTTT
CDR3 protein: CASRYTVVGTGAYNSPLHF

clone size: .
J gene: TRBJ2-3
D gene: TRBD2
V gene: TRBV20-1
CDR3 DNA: TGCAGTGCTGGTTTTCGGGCGGGAGCAGATACGCAGTATTTT
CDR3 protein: CSAGFRAGADTQYF

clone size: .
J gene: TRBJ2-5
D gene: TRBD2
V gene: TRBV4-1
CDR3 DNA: TGTGCCAGCCGCCAAGATCCAACGGGGCGGGGGGAGATCCAGTACTTC
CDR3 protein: CASRQDPTGRGEIQYF

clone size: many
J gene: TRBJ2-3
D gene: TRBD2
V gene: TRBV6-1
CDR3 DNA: TGTGCCAGCAGTGAACTAGCGGGAGCCCCAGATACGCAGTATTTT
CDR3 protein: CASSELAGAPDTQYF

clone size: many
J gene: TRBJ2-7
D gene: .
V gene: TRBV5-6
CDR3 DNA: TGTGCCAGCAGCTTGGGGCCAGGGGGGATTACCTACGAGCAGTACTTC
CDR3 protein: CASSLGPGGITYEQYF

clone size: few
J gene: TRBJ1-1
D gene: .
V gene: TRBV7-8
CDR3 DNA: TGTGCCAGCACCCAGGAGCAGAACACTGAAGCTTTCTTT
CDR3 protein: CASTQEQNTEAFF

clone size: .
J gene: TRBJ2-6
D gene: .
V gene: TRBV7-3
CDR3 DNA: TGTGCCAGCAGCTTAACGGGGGGACGTGGGGCCAGCGTCCTGACTTTC
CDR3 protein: CASSLTGGRGASVLTF

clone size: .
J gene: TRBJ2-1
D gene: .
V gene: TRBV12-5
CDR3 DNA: TGTGCTAGTGTGGTGGGGAATTCCTACAATGTGCAGTTCTTC
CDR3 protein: CASVVGNSYNVQFF

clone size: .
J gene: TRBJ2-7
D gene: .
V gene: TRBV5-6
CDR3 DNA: TGTGCCCGCAGCTTGGACATGATGCACTCCTACGAGCAATACTTC
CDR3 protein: CARSLDMMHSYEQYF

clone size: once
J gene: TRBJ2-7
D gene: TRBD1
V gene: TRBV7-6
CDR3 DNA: TGTGCCAACAGCCCCGGACAGGGGAAGACCTACGAGCAGTACTTC
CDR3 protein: CANSPGQGKTYEQYF

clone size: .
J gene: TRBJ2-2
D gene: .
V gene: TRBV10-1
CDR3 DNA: TGCGCCAGCAGTGAACAGGAGACCCGGGAGCTGTTTTTT
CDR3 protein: CASSEQETRELFF

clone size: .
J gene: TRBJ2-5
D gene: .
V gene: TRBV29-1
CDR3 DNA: TGCAGCGCTCGAGGAGAAGAGACACAGTACTTC
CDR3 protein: CSARGEETQYF

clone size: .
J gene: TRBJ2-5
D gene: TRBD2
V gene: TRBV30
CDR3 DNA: TGTGTCTGGAGTGCTGGACACTTAGCGGGCGCAGCTCAAGAGACCCAGTACTTC
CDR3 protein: CVWSAGHLAGAAQETQYF